This TCR beta chain was documented in a study of cytomegalovirus exposure and HLA in healthy donors (dated 2017 in TCRdb). Background for the entire study: An earlier analysis of roughly 630 of the donors reported approximately 270 Gb of sequence data and approximately 110 million unique TCR beta sequences from about 200 million T cells. An early release that covered about 600 HLA-typed donors contained approximately 300 gigabases of sequencing data and 65 million to 100 million unique TCR sequences. Of the approximately 400 genotyped donors, approximately 81% were placed in the genetic ancestry cluster associated with self-reported Caucasian donors. The study was designed to test whether signatures of past pathogen exposure could be identified by cataloging public T cell receptors. The study used immunosequencing to profile the T cell repertoires of more than 650 subjects and linked those repertoires to cytomegalovirus serostatus. Along with the roughly 670-subject first cohort, a separate validation cohort of around 110 different subjects was used. To predict cytomegalovirus infection status, the study combined high-throughput TCR immunosequencing, statistical association of individual TCRs with disease status, and machine learning. To study patterns of TCR occurrence, a later analysis re-analyzed previously published TCR beta repertoires from 600 to 750 donors and added high-resolution HLA genotyping. In the later analysis, no new phenotypic data were used to find candidate immune exposures; instead, reliance was placed on TCR beta sequences and their occurrence across donors. An earlier analysis of approximately 580 of the donors used high-throughput TCR beta sequencing to judge whether each TCR beta V gene segment behaved as functional or pseudogenic. Donor age, sex, ethnicity and CMV serostatus were collected together with the repertoire data. In a later genetic analysis, genome-wide SNP genotypes for about 65% of the roughly 670 donors were used, and that subset was treated as a discovery cohort. All discovery cohort repertoires had been generated using a single sequencing platform. HLA typing covered class I and class II loci at four-digit resolution. Typing coverage varied by locus: roughly 629-640 donors for A, B, C, DRB1 and DQB1; approximately 520 for DQA1; more than 600 for DPA1; 400 to 480 for DPB1. Roughly 5 DR-DQ haplotypes were treated as single units for association and clustering because of strong linkage in the cohort. Across about 370 genotyped donors of the cohort, an average of approximately 200,000 unique TCR beta nucleotide sequences per donor were sequenced, and 15% to 20% of those sequences were non-productive.

In total, 630 or so healthy bone marrow donors made up the cohort. Cohort members were all nominally healthy when sampled, although unrecorded immune exposures were likely present. The donor tested CMV seronegative, placing the donor among the 350 or so seronegative members of the cohort. Each donor provided a peripheral blood sample, and peripheral blood mononuclear cells were used for TCR beta sequencing. Genomic DNA was extracted from the blood cell samples with the Qiagen DNeasy Blood Extraction Kit. In regard to this clone: No antigen is known for it. No base qualities exist here, and no much larger clone lies one base off it.

The library relied on the immunoSEQ multiplex PCR assay. The multiplex PCR relied on a mix of 60 forward primers for TCR Vbeta segments and 13 reverse primers for TCR Jbeta segments. Amplification of the CDR3 region of rearranged TCR beta genes was performed with a multiplex PCR assay on genomic DNA. On the Illumina HiSeq System, the amplified TCR beta libraries were sequenced as 87-base-pair reads. The study's own analysis went as follows. A later analysis counted some 74 million unique TCR beta chains across the 550 to 700 repertoires, and around 12 million of these chains were shared by at least two donors. Raw reads were error-corrected and collapsed into unique sequences with a nearest-neighbor algorithm that merged closely related sequences to remove PCR and sequencing errors. V, D and J gene segments were assigned by aligning CDR3 sequences to IMGT reference sequences. For a sequence to be retained, a match of at least six nucleotides was required to both a V gene segment and a J gene segment. A rearrangement was called productive if the CDR3 had no stop codons and remained in frame with V and J, and every other rearrangement was called non-productive. CDR3 was defined according to IMGT convention as the region running from the second conserved V-encoded cysteine to the conserved J-encoded phenylalanine. The earlier analysis of about 610 of the donors excluded any sequence lacking an unambiguous match to a single V gene segment. An earlier analysis of a few hundred of the donors called V segments functional above 56.7% productive rearrangements and segregating when the between-donor standard deviation exceeded 5%. To diagnose cytomegalovirus status from the catalog of TCR beta chain sequences, a statistical classification framework was built. V and J gene assignment, in a later analysis, came from comparing TCR nucleotide sequences with IMGT/GENE-DB human TR gene sequences. The TCRdist pipeline was used in a later analysis to assign CDR3 sequences and most-parsimonious VDJ recombination scenarios. A later analysis defined each TCR beta chain by its CDR3 amino acid sequence plus V-gene family, and excluded reads lacking a unique V-gene family. As a way to deal with suspected cross-contamination and a sequencing artifact, a later analysis dropped hundreds of nucleotide sequences that were highly shared and had low generation probability. In a later analysis, a clonal expansion index for each public chain was calculated from normalized within-repertoire ranks of inferred template counts. In a later analysis, generation probabilities were computed with a VDJ recombination model fitted to out-of-frame rearrangements, and the resulting probabilities were checked against IGoR. Hypergeometric tests were used in a later analysis to score TCR-TCR, TCR-HLA and TCR-CMV co-occurrence, with a repertoire-size bias correction applied to the TCR pairs. False discovery rates were estimated in a later analysis by permuting HLA or CMV assignments 20 times. A later analysis grouped co-occurring TCRs with DBSCAN, adding TCRdist sequence similarity when clustering within HLA-allele-positive subsets. For co-occurrence clustering, repertoires with fewer than 30,000 or more than 120,000 public chains were excluded, along with roughly 5 repertoires with anomalous nucleotide sharing. TCRdb obtained this table from immuneACCESS and retained in-frame rearrangements with V and J assigned. These tables miss some clones; where compared with another copy, unresolved V genes account for less than half of the shortfall, and the remainder is unexplained. That table gives V, J and clone size, and the DNA gave D and trimming. The sample includes about 150,000 clones, with less than 80% observed a single time. Around 2.3% of the sample is in the top ten clones.

Broad study findings and their caveats: An earlier analysis of around 540 of the donors showed that most TCR beta V segments appeared in productive rearrangements either about 90% or about 30% of the time, which broadly matched IMGT annotations. V-gene and J-gene trimming of TCR beta chains was associated with a missense DCLRE1C variant in a later genetic analysis, and the association was replicated in an independent cohort. Cytomegalovirus status was reported to be diagnosed by the classifier with high specificity and sensitivity in both the original and validation cohorts. A few of the identified cytomegalovirus-associated TCR beta chains were confirmed in vitro to be specific for cytomegalovirus antigens. Correlated functional status among segregating V segments might be attributable to linkage disequilibrium, but an unknown experimental factor could not be ruled out. A further reported finding was that TCR beta sequences accurately predicted the HLA-A and HLA-B alleles for most subjects in the first cohort. According to a later analysis, most CMV-associated TCR beta chains appeared to be HLA-restricted, and the HLA associations seemed to be driven largely by CMV exposure. The study listed approximately 160 TCR beta chains as associated with cytomegalovirus. Some IMGT-functional V segments, including TRBV6-2 and TRBV6-3, could not be distinguished by the 87-base-pair reads and were therefore excluded. Most TCR sequences were seen in very few donors, while some public TCRs were found in many individuals. The cohort was sequenced for TCR beta chains only, and without alpha or paired-chain data the features that could be detected were limited. A later analysis found that TCR association rates varied across HLA loci, with DRB1 alleles showing the most associated TCRs and HLA-C alleles the fewest. Assigning TCR associations to individual alleles was difficult when HLA alleles, especially DR and DQ, strongly co-occurred. The sequencing pipeline was judged likely to have produced a cluster of highly shared sequence variants as a technical artifact. Immune exposure information for the cohort was limited to CMV serostatus. The earlier analysis of nearly 600 of the donors excluded some 15 rarely observed V segments, including chromosome 9 orphons, because counts were too low. The presence/absence analyses assumed that sequencing depth was roughly uniform across donors, and that assumption may not be true. The authors suggested that the approach could potentially be extended to other disease states and immunological phenotypes. At a false discovery rate of 0.05, a later analysis linked 15,000 to 20,000 TCR beta sequences to specific HLA alleles. HLA typing was unavailable for some donors at each locus, so association tests used only the typed subset. In a later genetic analysis, fewer N-insertions in productive TCRs were reported among donors in an Asian-associated ancestry cluster than the roughly 700-donor mean. In a later analysis, HLA-associated TCR beta chains showed more clonal expansion and lower generation probabilities than non-associated chains that were equally common. In a later analysis, several top co-occurrence clusters were reported to appear linked to parvovirus B19, influenza, CMV and Epstein-Barr virus.

CDR1 SQVTM and CDR2 ANQGSEA were looked up in the germline V gene. Including cysteine and phenylalanine, the CDR3 has 13 amino acids. Solely the CDR3 DNA is kept, with 39 bases framed from the first base. A distance of 8 bases separates the germline ends of V and J, which lose 3 bases and 2 bases respectively. The TCR comes from a man aged 25-40 years in good health and CMV-seronegative. The receptor chain draws on TRBV29-1 and TRBJ1-3; no D gene call is confident. The sequenced sample consisted of PBMCs. The CDR3 here reads CSVEGLTGNTIYF. The DNA reads as follows: TGCAGCGTTGAGGGCCTGACTGGAAACACCATATATTTT.